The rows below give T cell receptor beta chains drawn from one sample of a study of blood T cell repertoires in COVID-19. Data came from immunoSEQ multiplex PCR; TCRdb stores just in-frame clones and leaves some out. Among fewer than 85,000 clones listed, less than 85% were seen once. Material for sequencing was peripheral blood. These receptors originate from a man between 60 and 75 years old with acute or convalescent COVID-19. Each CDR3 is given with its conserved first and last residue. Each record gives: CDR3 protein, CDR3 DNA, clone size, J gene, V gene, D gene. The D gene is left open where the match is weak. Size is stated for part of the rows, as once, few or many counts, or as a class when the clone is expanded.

CDR3 protein: CASSYRGGEDTQYF
CDR3 DNA: TGTGCCAGCAGCTACAGGGGGGGAGAAGATACGCAGTATTTT
clone size: -
J gene: TRBJ2-3
V gene: TRBV11-3
D gene: -

CDR3 protein: CASSAPGLAENYEQYF
CDR3 DNA: TGTGCCAGCAGTGCACCGGGACTAGCGGAGAACTACGAGCAGTACTTC
clone size: few
J gene: TRBJ2-7
V gene: TRBV25-1
D gene: TRBD2

CDR3 protein: CASSQETGHSPQHF
CDR3 DNA: TGTGCCAGCAGCCAAGAGACAGGGCACTCCCCCCAGCATTTT
clone size: -
J gene: TRBJ1-5
V gene: TRBV3-1/TRBV3-2
D gene: TRBD1

CDR3 protein: CASSLGTIETQYF
CDR3 DNA: TGTGCCAGCAGCTTAGGGACTATAGAGACCCAGTACTTC
clone size: -
J gene: TRBJ2-5
V gene: TRBV11-3
D gene: -

CDR3 protein: CASSTNPLAGGGETQYF
CDR3 DNA: TGTGCCAGCAGCACAAACCCACTAGCGGGAGGAGGAGAGACCCAGTACTTC
clone size: -
J gene: TRBJ2-5
V gene: TRBV3-1/TRBV3-2
D gene: TRBD2

CDR3 protein: CASSQGVYEQYF
CDR3 DNA: TGTGCCAGCAGCCAGGGGGTCTACGAGCAGTACTTC
clone size: -
J gene: TRBJ2-7
V gene: TRBV11-3
D gene: TRBD1

CDR3 protein: CASSAETGGNTDTQYF
CDR3 DNA: TGCGCCAGCAGCGCAGAGACAGGGGGGAACACAGATACGCAGTATTTT
clone size: -
J gene: TRBJ2-3
V gene: TRBV5-1
D gene: TRBD1

CDR3 protein: CASSLTPWGNQPQHF
CDR3 DNA: TGTGCCAGCAGTTTGACACCCTGGGGCAATCAGCCCCAGCATTTT
clone size: few
J gene: TRBJ1-5
V gene: TRBV6-5
D gene: -

CDR3 protein: CASSYSQGTGNTIYF
CDR3 DNA: TGTGCCAGCAGTTACTCTCAGGGGACTGGAAACACCATATATTTT
clone size: -
J gene: TRBJ1-3
V gene: TRBV6-2/TRBV6-3
D gene: -

CDR3 protein: CASSTGTASYEQYF
CDR3 DNA: TGTGCCAGTAGCACCGGGACAGCATCCTACGAGCAGTACTTC
clone size: medium-sized
J gene: TRBJ2-7
V gene: TRBV19
D gene: TRBD1

CDR3 protein: CASSPTGLGNQPQHF
CDR3 DNA: TGTGCCAGCAGCCCGACAGGGTTGGGCAATCAGCCCCAGCATTTT
clone size: -
J gene: TRBJ1-5
V gene: TRBV28
D gene: TRBD1

CDR3 protein: CASSRTGYEQYF
CDR3 DNA: TGTGCCAGCAGCCGAACAGGGTACGAGCAGTACTTC
clone size: -
J gene: TRBJ2-7
V gene: TRBV28
D gene: -

CDR3 protein: CASSHRAGANVLTF
CDR3 DNA: TGTGCCAGCAGCCACAGGGCTGGGGCCAACGTCCTGACTTTC
clone size: -
J gene: TRBJ2-6
V gene: TRBV7-8
D gene: -

CDR3 protein: CASSTGTALGSGSPLHF
CDR3 DNA: TGTGCCAGTAGTACCGGGACAGCCCTCGGTAGTGGCTCACCCCTCCACTTT
clone size: -
J gene: TRBJ1-6
V gene: TRBV19
D gene: TRBD1

CDR3 protein: CAWSLPSGRGSYNEQFF
CDR3 DNA: TGTGCCTGGAGTCTCCCTAGCGGGAGGGGTTCCTACAATGAGCAGTTCTTC
clone size: -
J gene: TRBJ2-1
V gene: TRBV30
D gene: TRBD2

CDR3 protein: CASSLMVQGNSPLHF
CDR3 DNA: TGTGCCAGCAGCTTAATGGTGCAGGGAAACTCACCCCTCCACTTT
clone size: few
J gene: TRBJ1-6
V gene: TRBV7-2
D gene: -

CDR3 protein: CASSPGRIRGTQYF
CDR3 DNA: TGTGCCAGCTCCCCCGGGAGAATTCGCGGGACCCAGTACTTC
clone size: -
J gene: TRBJ2-5
V gene: TRBV6-5
D gene: -

CDR3 protein: CASAEPQNTDTQYF
CDR3 DNA: TGTGCCAGTGCGGAGCCGCAGAACACAGATACGCAGTATTTT
clone size: -
J gene: TRBJ2-3
V gene: TRBV19
D gene: -

CDR3 protein: CASSPRTGDTGELFF
CDR3 DNA: TGCGCCAGCAGCCCTCGGACAGGGGACACCGGGGAGCTGTTTTTT
clone size: -
J gene: TRBJ2-2
V gene: TRBV4-1
D gene: TRBD1

CDR3 protein: CASRLADRGSSYNEQFF
CDR3 DNA: TGTGCAAGTCGCTTAGCGGACAGGGGAAGCTCCTACAATGAGCAGTTCTTC
clone size: -
J gene: TRBJ2-1
V gene: TRBV12-2
D gene: -

CDR3 protein: CASSIGGDSNQPQHF
CDR3 DNA: TGTGCCAGTAGTATCGGCGGGGATAGCAATCAGCCCCAGCATTTT
clone size: once
J gene: TRBJ1-5
V gene: TRBV19
D gene: -

CDR3 protein: CASSVGGGGTGNEQFF
CDR3 DNA: TGTGCCAGCAGCGTCGGGGGCGGGGGGACGGGGAATGAGCAGTTCTTC
clone size: -
J gene: TRBJ2-1
V gene: TRBV27
D gene: TRBD2

CDR3 protein: CASSGGDTGELFF
CDR3 DNA: TGTGCCAGCAGTGGGGGGGACACCGGGGAGCTGTTTTTT
clone size: few
J gene: TRBJ2-2
V gene: TRBV6-4
D gene: -

CDR3 protein: CASSLGTGFLLDDEQFF
CDR3 DNA: TGTGCCAGCAGCCTCGGGACAGGATTCCTCTTGGACGATGAGCAGTTCTTC
clone size: few
J gene: TRBJ2-1
V gene: TRBV5-8
D gene: TRBD1

CDR3 protein: CASGGRANTGELFF
CDR3 DNA: TGTGCCAGCGGCGGGAGGGCTAACACCGGGGAGCTGTTTTTT
clone size: few
J gene: TRBJ2-2
V gene: TRBV7-9
D gene: TRBD2

CDR3 protein: CASSPGGTSTDTQYF
CDR3 DNA: TGTGCCAGCTCACCAGGCGGGACTAGCACAGATACGCAGTATTTT
clone size: -
J gene: TRBJ2-3
V gene: TRBV18
D gene: -

CDR3 protein: CASSGTGGSYEQYF
CDR3 DNA: TGTGCCAGCAGTGGGACAGGGGGATCCTACGAGCAGTACTTC
clone size: -
J gene: TRBJ2-7
V gene: TRBV6-2/TRBV6-3
D gene: TRBD1

CDR3 protein: CASSPAESHEQYF
CDR3 DNA: TGTGCCAGCTCTCCTGCTGAGTCCCACGAGCAGTACTTC
clone size: -
J gene: TRBJ2-7
V gene: TRBV18
D gene: -

CDR3 protein: CASSRIAFSGGDEQFF
CDR3 DNA: TGTGCCAGCAGCCGGATCGCTTTTAGCGGGGGCGATGAGCAGTTCTTC
clone size: large
J gene: TRBJ2-1
V gene: TRBV3-1/TRBV3-2
D gene: TRBD2

CDR3 protein: CSAEGDYGYTF
CDR3 DNA: TGCAGTGCGGAGGGTGACTATGGCTACACCTTC
clone size: few
J gene: TRBJ1-2
V gene: TRBV20-1
D gene: -

CDR3 protein: CAWRLPGLAGGITDTQYF
CDR3 DNA: TGTGCCTGGAGACTACCGGGACTAGCGGGAGGAATCACAGATACGCAGTATTTT
clone size: -
J gene: TRBJ2-3
V gene: TRBV30
D gene: TRBD2

CDR3 protein: CASQTLLGNVLTF
CDR3 DNA: TGTGCCAGCCAGACTCTGCTTGGAAACGTCCTGACTTTC
clone size: -
J gene: TRBJ2-6
V gene: TRBV9
D gene: -

CDR3 protein: CASSYVRLAASYEQYF
CDR3 DNA: TGTGCCAGCAGTTACGTTAGGCTAGCGGCATCCTACGAGCAGTACTTC
clone size: once
J gene: TRBJ2-7
V gene: TRBV6-6
D gene: TRBD2

CDR3 protein: CATSDSSDGGDQPQHF
CDR3 DNA: TGTGCCACCAGTGATAGCTCGGACGGGGGAGATCAGCCCCAGCATTTT
clone size: -
J gene: TRBJ1-5
V gene: TRBV24-1
D gene: -

CDR3 protein: CASRQGRSPTDTQYF
CDR3 DNA: TGCGCCAGCCGACAGGGGAGGTCCCCGACAGATACGCAGTATTTT
clone size: -
J gene: TRBJ2-3
V gene: TRBV5-1
D gene: TRBD1

CDR3 protein: CARTGGRVRDTQYF
CDR3 DNA: TGTGCCAGAACAGGGGGCCGGGTCAGAGATACGCAGTATTTT
clone size: -
J gene: TRBJ2-3
V gene: TRBV6-5
D gene: TRBD1

CDR3 protein: CASSLEASGLDNEQFF
CDR3 DNA: TGTGCCAGCAGCTTAGAGGCCTCCGGACTCGACAATGAGCAGTTCTTC
clone size: once
J gene: TRBJ2-1
V gene: TRBV7-6
D gene: -

CDR3 protein: CASRERPSSGNTIYF
CDR3 DNA: TGTGCCAGCAGGGAGAGGCCGAGCTCTGGAAACACCATATATTTT
clone size: -
J gene: TRBJ1-3
V gene: TRBV2
D gene: -

CDR3 protein: CASSFRAGGAADTQYF
CDR3 DNA: TGCGCCAGCAGCTTCAGAGCGGGGGGGGCGGCAGATACGCAGTATTTT
clone size: -
J gene: TRBJ2-3
V gene: TRBV5-1
D gene: TRBD2

CDR3 protein: CASSLGETSNTGELFF
CDR3 DNA: TGTGCCAGCAGCTTAGGAGAGACATCGAACACCGGGGAGCTGTTTTTT
clone size: -
J gene: TRBJ2-2
V gene: TRBV11-3
D gene: -

CDR3 protein: CASSLRQSYNEQFF
CDR3 DNA: TGCGCCAGCAGCTTGCGCCAGTCCTACAATGAGCAGTTCTTC
clone size: few
J gene: TRBJ2-1
V gene: TRBV5-1
D gene: -